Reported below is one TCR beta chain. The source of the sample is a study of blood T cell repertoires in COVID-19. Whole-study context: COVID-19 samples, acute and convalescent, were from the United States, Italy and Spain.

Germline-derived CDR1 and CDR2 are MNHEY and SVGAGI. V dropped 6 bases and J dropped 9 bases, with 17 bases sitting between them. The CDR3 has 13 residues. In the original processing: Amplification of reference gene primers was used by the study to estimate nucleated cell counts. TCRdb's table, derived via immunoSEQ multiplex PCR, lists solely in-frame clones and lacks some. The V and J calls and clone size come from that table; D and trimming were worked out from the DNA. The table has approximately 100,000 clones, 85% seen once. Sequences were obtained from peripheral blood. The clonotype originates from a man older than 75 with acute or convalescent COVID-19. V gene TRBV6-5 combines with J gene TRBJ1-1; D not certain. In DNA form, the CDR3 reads TGTGCCAGCAGGGCCACCGGGGATCGGAAAGCTTTCTTT. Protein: CASRATGDRKAFF.